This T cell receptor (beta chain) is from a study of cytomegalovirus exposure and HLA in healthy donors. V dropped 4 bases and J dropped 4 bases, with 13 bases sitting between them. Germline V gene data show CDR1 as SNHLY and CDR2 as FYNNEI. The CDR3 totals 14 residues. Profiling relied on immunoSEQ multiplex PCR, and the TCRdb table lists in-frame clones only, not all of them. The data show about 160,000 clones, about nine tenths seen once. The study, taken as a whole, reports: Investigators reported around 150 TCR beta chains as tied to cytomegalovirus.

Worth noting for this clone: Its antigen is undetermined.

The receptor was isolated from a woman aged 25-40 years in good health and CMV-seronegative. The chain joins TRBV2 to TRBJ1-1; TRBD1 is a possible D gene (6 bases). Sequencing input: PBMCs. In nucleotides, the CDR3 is TGTGCCAGCAGTGGCGCCAGGGGAGGCACTGAAGCTTTCTTT. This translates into CASSGARGGTEAFF.